This record concerns one T cell receptor beta chain sequence. In its sample, this clonotype was seen many times. Its cognate antigen has yet to be identified. Base qualities were left out, and no much larger clone turns up one base away. The germline V gene (reference sequence) gives CDR1 as SGHNT and CDR2 as YYREEE. V loses 6 bases at its end and J loses 4 bases; junction bases beyond the gene matches: 11. The CDR3 starts with the cysteine, ends with the phenylalanine, and has 15 residues. Solely the CDR3 DNA is kept, with 45 bases framed from the first base. The record originates from a study of T cells in Graves' hyperthyroidism and ophthalmopathy (dated by TCRdb to the late 2010s). Looking at the study overall: Peripheral blood was sampled at the time of initial diagnosis, prior to any treatment. TCR V-J signatures able to tell the groups apart were searched for in a discovery cohort of 90 to 100 patients, of whom more than 40 had Graves' ophthalmopathy and around 58 had stable Graves' hyperthyroidism. Prospective prediction of ophthalmopathy was tested in an independent validation cohort of 18 hyperthyroidism patients and some 17 patients who later progressed to ophthalmopathy. For training and testing, the 95 to 100 patients in the discovery cohort were randomly divided in a 7:3 ratio. In six Graves' hyperthyroidism patients, the study also compared T-cell repertoires from thyroid tissue with T-cell repertoires from blood. After blood sampling, hyperthyroidism patients were treated with methimazole at a starting dose of 30 mg daily, and ophthalmopathy patients were treated with high-dose intravenous methylprednisolone. The paper describes TCR Vbeta CDR3 sequencing of around 140 peripheral blood samples, made up of 43 ophthalmopathy patients, 70 to 75 hyperthyroidism patients and some 17 progressor patients.

Stable Graves' hyperthyroidism was defined as the absence of progression to ophthalmopathy over 18 months of follow-up. The hyperthyroidism patients were between 18 and 65 years old and newly diagnosed, with a disease duration of less than 2 months. Exclusion was applied to patients with uncontrolled infections, other autoimmune diseases, pregnancy or lactation. Clinical symptoms, serum thyroxine and TRAb, thyroid ultrasound, and orbital computed tomography formed the basis for the diagnoses. Ficoll-Paque density gradient centrifugation was used to isolate PBMCs from around 10 ml of fresh peripheral blood. Total RNA was extracted with Trizol reagent, and quality was checked on an Agilent 2100 Bioanalyzer. The TCR beta CDR3 regions were amplified from the RNA transcripts. The first round of RT-PCR for the TCR CDR3 was performed with the HTBI primer set and the Qiagen OneStep RT-PCR kit. Libraries were constructed in a second round of multiplex PCR, after which size selection and purification were carried out. The libraries were sequenced on an Illumina HiSeq2000 using paired-end 100 bp reads. On the authors' methods: SOAPnuke was used to process the raw data, removing reads that contained adapters or uncalled bases, had a mean Phred below 15, or lacked an exact match to the constant primer or identifier. COPE v1.2.5 was used to merge the high-quality paired reads, and each unique nucleotide sequence was defined as a clonotype. MiTCR v1.1 was used to align clonotypes to the IMGT TRBV, TRBD and TRBJ reference segments. Analysis was restricted to V-J combinations with a frequency above 0.0001, which covered roughly 99% of repertoires. A TCS score was defined as the ratio of F50 (clonal expansion) to E x V (chaos), with BLOSUM62-based TCRdist applied between CDR3 peptides within each V-J. Welch's t-statistics and random forest reduced 514 V-J features to around 14, which were used in a naive Bayes classifier (R e1071). Thyroid-blood repertoire similarity was quantified with the Morisita-Horn index. TCRdb reprocessing: public reads trimmed at Q25 with fastp, clones called with MiXCR, in-frame beta chains kept. Each CDR3 protein appears once, grouped with its most common genes and DNA. The V and J calls reflect TCRdb's pipeline rather than the authors' work. Across this sample there are around 100,000 distinct CDR3 sequences, with 47% seen only once. Of the sample, under 30% falls within the top ten clones.

General conclusions and limits of the study: Most expanded thyroid clonotypes (frequency above 0.001) were also detected in blood, a finding suggesting that blood repertoires may reflect thyroid immune responses. During validation, the model predicted progression to ophthalmopathy a median of approximately 7 months ahead of onset, with around 71% sensitivity and 72.22% specificity. No statistical method was used to fix the sample size in advance, and group allocation was not hidden from the investigators. A 13 V-J signature model separated ophthalmopathy from stable hyperthyroidism, with around 90% sensitivity and 81% to 82% specificity in cross-validation and 80%/75% in testing.

Input material: blood. The sequence joins TRBV5-4 to TRBJ2-7, and 9 junctional nucleotides match TRBD1. The sequence was collected from a middle-aged man with Graves' hyperthyroidism. The DNA sequence is TGTGCCAGCACCGTGACCGGGACAGGGCAATACGAGCAGTACTTC. This sequence encodes CASTVTGTGQYEQYF.